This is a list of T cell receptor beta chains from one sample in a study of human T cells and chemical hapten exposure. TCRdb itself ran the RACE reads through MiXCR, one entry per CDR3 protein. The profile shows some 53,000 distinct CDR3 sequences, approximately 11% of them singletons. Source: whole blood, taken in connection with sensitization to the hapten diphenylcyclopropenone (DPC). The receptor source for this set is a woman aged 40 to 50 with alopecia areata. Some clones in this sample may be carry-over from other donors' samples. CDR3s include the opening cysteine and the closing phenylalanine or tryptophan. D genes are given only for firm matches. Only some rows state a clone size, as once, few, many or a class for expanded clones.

CASSSTRGLFDEQYF	TGTGCCAGCAGCTCGACCAGGGGGCTATTCGACGAGCAGTACTTC	TRBV7-8	TRBJ2-7	15	TRBD1	few
CASTLLGVDSPLHF	TGTGCCAGCACCCTTCTTGGGGTTGATTCACCCCTCCACTTT	TRBV12-3/TRBV12-4	TRBJ1-6	14	.	.
CSAGQGSGTEAFF	TGCAGCGCCGGACAGGGAAGTGGCACTGAAGCTTTCTTT	TRBV29-1	TRBJ1-1	13	TRBD1	.
CASSPIFGNQETQYF	TGTGCCAGCAGCCCCATTTTCGGGAACCAAGAGACCCAGTACTTC	TRBV5-5	TRBJ2-5	15	.	.
CASSYSSGRADAKNIQYF	TGTGCCAGCAGTTACTCTAGCGGGAGGGCCGATGCCAAAAACATTCAGTACTTC	TRBV6-5	TRBJ2-4	18	TRBD2	.
CATSRERGLGNTIYF	TGTGCCACCAGCAGAGAGAGGGGGCTCGGAAACACCATATATTTT	TRBV15	TRBJ1-3	15	TRBD1	few
CASSPGLGGGNEQYF	TGTGCCAGCAGTCCCGGTTTAGGGGGGGGGAACGAGCAGTACTTC	TRBV12-3/TRBV12-4	TRBJ2-7	15	.	.
CASSPVVERGEAFF	TGTGCCAGCAGCCCAGTGGTGGAGCGGGGAGAAGCTTTCTTT	TRBV9	TRBJ1-1	14	.	few
CSADLRTNTGELFF	TGCAGCGCGGACCTGCGTACGAACACCGGGGAGCTGTTTTTT	TRBV29-1	TRBJ2-2	14	.	.
CASSDVGDQPQHF	TGTGCCAGCAGTGATGTAGGCGATCAGCCCCAGCATTTT	TRBV2	TRBJ1-5	13	.	few
CASSPKWTSGSTSTDTQYF	TGCGCCAGCAGCCCGAAATGGACTAGCGGGAGTACTAGCACAGATACGCAGTATTTT	TRBV5-1	TRBJ2-3	19	TRBD2	few
CASSVAGGVQETQYF	TGTGCCAGCAGCGTAGCAGGCGGGGTCCAAGAGACCCAGTACTTC	TRBV9	TRBJ2-5	15	.	.
CASSVDEAFF	TGTGCCAGCAGCGTGGATGAAGCTTTCTTT	TRBV9	TRBJ1-1	10	.	.
CASSPLAGGPVEQFF	TGTGCCAGCAGCCCACTAGCGGGGGGGCCAGTTGAGCAGTTCTTC	TRBV7-2	TRBJ2-1	15	TRBD2	few
CASSRDILYEQYF	TGTGCCAGCAGCCGGGACATCCTCTACGAGCAGTACTTC	TRBV7-2	TRBJ2-7	13	.	few
CASSLTGGPYNEQFF	TGTGCCAGCAGCCTGACAGGGGGGCCTTACAATGAGCAGTTCTTC	TRBV7-8	TRBJ2-1	15	TRBD1	.
CASSQGQWSSYEQYF	TGTGCCAGCAGCCAAGGGCAGTGGAGCTCCTACGAGCAGTACTTC	TRBV3-1	TRBJ2-7	15	.	few
CASSQQGPLSEQYF	TGTGCTAGCAGCCAACAGGGCCCGCTTTCCGAGCAGTACTTC	TRBV7-7	TRBJ2-7	14	.	.
CSVGITEAFF	TGCAGTGTTGGGATCACTGAAGCTTTCTTT	TRBV20-1	TRBJ1-1	10	.	many
CASSQRVTEAFF	TGTGCCAGCAGCCAAAGGGTGACTGAAGCTTTCTTT	TRBV7-2	TRBJ1-1	12	.	few
CASSQKEGWQPQHF	TGCGCCAGCAGTCAAAAGGAGGGATGGCAGCCCCAGCATTTT	TRBV23-1	TRBJ1-5	14	.	few
CASSSAGAYNSPLHF	TGTGCCAGCAGTTCCGCAGGGGCCTATAATTCACCCCTCCACTTT	TRBV28	TRBJ1-6	15	.	many
CASSPRVTGELFF	TGCGCCAGCAGCCCCAGGGTAACCGGGGAGCTGTTTTTT	TRBV5-1	TRBJ2-2	13	.	many
CASSLAQNTGELFF	TGTGCTAGCAGCTTAGCGCAGAACACCGGGGAGCTGTTTTTT	TRBV7-7	TRBJ2-2	14	.	.
CATRHGGGGDTEAFF	TGTGCCACCAGACATGGAGGCGGGGGGGACACTGAAGCTTTCTTT	TRBV10-3	TRBJ1-1	15	.	few
CSARDPGPTDTQYF	TGCAGTGCTAGAGACCCGGGACCCACAGATACGCAGTATTTT	TRBV20-1	TRBJ2-3	14	.	few
CASRGTSFSYEQYF	TGTGCCAGCAGGGGTACTAGCTTCAGTTACGAGCAGTACTTC	TRBV12-3/TRBV12-4	TRBJ2-7	14	.	.
CASSLLLAAGQETQYF	TGTGCCAGCAGCTTACTACTAGCAGCCGGCCAAGAGACCCAGTACTTC	TRBV7-9	TRBJ2-5	16	.	few
CASSLGSGGAGRANTEAFF	TGTGCCAGCAGCTTAGGGTCAGGGGGCGCGGGCCGTGCGAACACTGAAGCTTTCTTT	TRBV11-2	TRBJ1-1	19	TRBD1	.
CASRIGGLNNGYTF	TGCGCCAGCAGAATTGGGGGATTAAATAATGGCTACACCTTC	TRBV5-1	TRBJ1-2	14	.	few
CVVGVTTDTQYF	TGTGTCGTGGGGGTGACCACAGATACGCAGTATTTT	TRBV30	TRBJ2-3	12	.	.